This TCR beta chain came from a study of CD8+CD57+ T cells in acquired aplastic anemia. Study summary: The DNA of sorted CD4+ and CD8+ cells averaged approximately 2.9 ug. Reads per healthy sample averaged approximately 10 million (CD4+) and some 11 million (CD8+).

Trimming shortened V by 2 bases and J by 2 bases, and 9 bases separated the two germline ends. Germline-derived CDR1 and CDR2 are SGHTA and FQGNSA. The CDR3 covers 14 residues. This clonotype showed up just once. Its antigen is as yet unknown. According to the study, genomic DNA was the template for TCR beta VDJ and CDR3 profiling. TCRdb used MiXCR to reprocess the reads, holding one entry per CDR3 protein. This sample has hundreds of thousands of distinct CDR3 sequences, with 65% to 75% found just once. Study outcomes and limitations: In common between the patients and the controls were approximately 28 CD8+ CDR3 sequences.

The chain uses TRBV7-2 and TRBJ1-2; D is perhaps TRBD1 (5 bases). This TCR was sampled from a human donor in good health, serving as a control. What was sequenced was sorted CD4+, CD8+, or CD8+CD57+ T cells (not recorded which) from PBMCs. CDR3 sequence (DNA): TGTGCCAGCAGCTTAATCCGGGACAACTATGGCTACACCTTC. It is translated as CASSLIRDNYGYTF.